This T cell receptor beta chain is from a study of T cell responses to AZD1222 COVID-19 vaccine. General study points: Vaccine-associated CD4 TCRs ranged over spike, dominating at 160-218 and 743-854.

V was pared by 3 bases and J by 3 bases, with 9 bases between. The CDR3 extends over 13 amino acids. From germline, CDR1 is SGHNT and CDR2 YENEEA. Notes on this clone: The antigen is unknown.

Assay used: immunoSEQ multiplex PCR; TCRdb lists only in-frame clones, some missing. Of tens of thousands of clones listed, roughly 90% are singletons. The origin of this receptor is an adult in good health. Here the sequenced sample was peripheral blood, taken on day 0 of MenACWY control vaccination. V gene TRBV11-3 combines with J gene TRBJ2-7; no firm D call. DNA for the CDR3: TGTGCCAGCAGCTTGGGCGGATTCTACGAGCAGTACTTC. This codes for CASSLGGFYEQYF.